This T cell receptor beta chain was captured in a study of pediatric ulcerative colitis. Study outcomes and limitations: Compared with controls, ulcerative colitis showed greater blood-rectum clone sharing.

Each sample received Survey-level depth of up to 500,000 reads. Data came from immunoSEQ multiplex PCR; TCRdb stores just in-frame clones and leaves some out. The sample shows roughly 16,000 clones, roughly 80% of them seen only once. One to two pinch biopsies were taken from the rectum during colonoscopy. Germline CDR1 reads WSHSY; CDR2 reads SAAADI. V was clipped by 5 bases and J by 10 bases, with 9 bases between them. CDR3 length: 11 amino acids. This clone was found once. Its antigen is not known. The source is a boy aged 5-17 years who was a control in a study of pediatric ulcerative colitis. Sequencing was carried out using gut tissue. The rearrangement joins TRBV10-2 to TRBJ2-1; perhaps TRBD1 as D (6 bases). Written as DNA, the CDR3 is TGCGCCAGCAGTACAGGGATCGAGCAGTTCTTC. Translation: CASSTGIEQFF.